Below, one TCR beta chain is given with its context. The CDR3 extends over 12 amino acids. The V gene lost 6 bases and the J gene lost 8 bases, with 11 bases spanning the gap. Per the original data handling: Reference gene primer amplification yielded estimated nucleated cell counts. Produced via immunoSEQ multiplex PCR; TCRdb's table is partial and in-frame only. V and J calls and clone size come straight from that table; D and trimming were deduced from the DNA. The table includes 250,000 to 300,000 clones, roughly 90% detected once. This record belongs to a study of blood T cell repertoires in COVID-19. About the study: COVID-19 samples, acute and convalescent, were from the United States, Italy and Spain. Nucleic acid was either cDNA or gDNA, and it came from T cells, B-cell-depleted T cells, or PBMCs.

Those enrolled in Seattle joined during active infection and were followed longitudinally afterward. The sequencing input was peripheral blood. V is TRBV12-3 or TRBV12-4 and J is TRBJ2-1; D might be TRBD1 (6 bases). This clonotype originated in a woman aged 70-85 years with COVID-19, enrolled during active disease. The CDR3 protein is CASRYGQHEQFF. CDR3 nucleotide sequence: TGTGCCAGCAGATACGGACAGCATGAGCAGTTCTTC.